The 29 T cell receptor beta chains in this list originate from one sample, sequenced in a study of T-cell reconstitution after alpha-beta-depleted transplantation in children. TCRbeta library construction was performed incorporating unique molecular identifiers. TCRdb itself ran the PCR reads through MiXCR, one entry per CDR3 protein. The data contain over 400,000 distinct CDR3 sequences, roughly two fifths of them singletons. The sequences come from PBMCs, collected before TCRalphabeta/CD19-depleted stem cell transplant. These receptors came from a girl aged 2 to 9 with aplastic anemia, due to receive a stem cell transplant.

Only a few counts were recorded for this clonotype. J is TRBJ2-1 and V is TRBV11-2, with D perhaps given as TRBD1 or TRBD2 (5 bases each). The CDR3 contains 13 residues. Trimming stripped 1 base from V and 12 bases from J, with 13 bases between. Germline loops: CDR1 SGHAT, CDR2 FQNNGV. Here the CDR3 reads CASSLGRQGGQFF. CDR3 in DNA: TGTGCCAGCAGCTTAGGGAGGCAGGGCGGGCAGTTCTTC.

The chain carries TRBV7-2 and TRBJ2-1; 7 bases agree with TRBD2. V was pared by 6 bases and J by 5 bases, with 7 bases of the junction left unmatched. Germline loops: CDR1 SGHTA, CDR2 FQGNSA. The CDR3 sequence is 14 residues long. This CDR3 reads CASRTGGGNNEQFF. DNA of the CDR3: TGTGCCAGCAGAACGGGAGGTGGGAACAATGAGCAGTTCTTC.

The chain recombines TRBV6-5 with TRBJ2-2; 8 bases map to TRBD2. CDR3 size: 15 residues. The V segment lost 4 bases and the J segment 4 bases; nucleotides outside the gene matches: 5. Looked up from germline, CDR1 is MNHEY and CDR2 is SVGAGI. CDR3 protein: CASSWGLAGTGELFF. In DNA form, the CDR3 reads TGTGCCAGCAGTTGGGGCCTAGCGGGCACCGGGGAGCTGTTTTTT.

This clonotype was seen only a few times. The chain carries TRBV7-3 and TRBJ2-1, with 9 bases matching TRBD2. The J segment lost 8 bases and the V segment lost 5 bases, leaving 13 bases of the junction unmatched. The CDR3 spans 16 residues. CDR1 is SGHTA and CDR2 is FQGTGA in the germline V gene. The CDR3: CASSLVYSGSADEQFF. DNA of the CDR3: TGTGCCAGCAGCCTAGTATATAGCGGGAGTGCGGATGAGCAGTTCTTC.

The rearrangement uses TRBV5-1 and TRBJ2-3; D gene unclear. The CDR3 has 14 amino acids. The germline gives CDR1 SGHRS, CDR2 YFSETQ. V lost 3 bases, J lost 3 bases, and 11 bases lay in between. The chain's CDR3 is CASSSTLATDTQYF. The CDR3 nucleotides are TGCGCCAGCAGCTCCACGCTGGCAACAGATACGCAGTATTTT.

The chain links TRBV3-1 to TRBJ2-7, with D tentatively TRBD1 (6 bases). CDR1 LGHDT and CDR2 YNNKEL come from the germline V gene (reference sequence). V was clipped by 4 bases and J by 7 bases, with 11 bases between them. The CDR3 loop spans 12 amino acids. The DNA of the CDR3 is TGTGCCAGCAGCCGCGGACAGCGGGAGCAGTACTTC. It is translated as CASSRGQREQYF.

V is TRBV28 and J is TRBJ1-1; D is uncertain. Germline V gene data show CDR1 as MDHEN and CDR2 as SYDVKM. Trimming shortened V by 7 bases and J by 2 bases, and 14 bases separated the two germline ends. The CDR3 has 14 amino acids. The chain's CDR3 is CASTSPAGNTEAFF. CDR3 nucleotides: TGTGCCAGCACCTCCCCCGCAGGAAACACTGAAGCTTTCTTT.

This clonotype was detected many times. The rearrangement uses TRBV20-1 and TRBJ2-7; 8 bases are shared with TRBD2. CDR1 and CDR2 (germline): DFQATT, SNEGSKA (reference sequence). The J segment lost 2 bases and the V segment lost 5 bases, leaving 11 bases of the junction unmatched. The CDR3 has 15 residues. This chain's CDR3 is CSAAREAGVTYEQYF. In DNA form, the CDR3 reads TGCAGTGCTGCCCGAGAAGCGGGGGTTACCTACGAGCAGTACTTC.

This clonotype was seen only a few times. The chain links TRBV11-2 to TRBJ2-1; no clear D. The CDR3 covers 16 residues. Germline lookup yields CDR1 SGHAT and CDR2 FQNNGV. Trimming took 2 bases from V and 2 from J, leaving 13 bases between them. CDR3 sequence: CASSLIGLSTYNEQFF. DNA of the CDR3: TGTGCCAGCAGCTTAATTGGCCTGAGTACCTACAATGAGCAGTTCTTC.

This clonotype was counted a few times. This chain uses TRBV6-5 with TRBJ2-5; D uncertain. Between the trimmed V and J ends, which lost 3 bases and 1 base, there was a span of 15 bases. The CDR3 consists of 16 residues. Germline CDR1 reads MNHEY; CDR2 reads SVGAGI. The CDR3 DNA reads TGTGCCAGCAGTTATAGGGCCAGAGCTTCCCAAGAGACCCAGTACTTC. This sequence encodes CASSYRARASQETQYF.

The V gene is TRBV6-5, the J gene TRBJ2-2; D is possibly TRBD1 (5 bases). Germline V lookup: CDR1 MNHEY, CDR2 SVGAGI. The length of the CDR3 is 16 residues. Trimming took 5 bases from V and 7 from J, leaving 20 bases between them. The CDR3 DNA sequence: TGTGCCAGCAGTAACACCAGGGTGGGGATTGGCGGGGAGCTGTTTTTT. Translating gives CASSNTRVGIGGELFF.

The rearrangement joins TRBV6-1 to TRBJ2-7; 7 nucleotides agree with TRBD1. Trimming removed 5 bases from V and 3 bases from J; junction bases left unmatched: 4. The CDR3 is made up of 13 amino acids. Germline CDR1 reads MNHNS; CDR2 reads SASEGT. This CDR3 reads CASSLYRGYEQYF. The CDR3 DNA reads as TGTGCCAGCAGTCTGTACAGGGGCTACGAGCAGTACTTC.

The chain has TRBV25-1 and TRBJ1-6, with 8 bases aligning to TRBD1. Trimming at V came to 6 bases and at J to 9 bases, leaving 7 bases not matched to a gene. The germline V gene has CDR1 MGHDK and CDR2 SYGVNS. The CDR3 spans 14 residues. CDR3 sequence (DNA): TGTGCCAGCAGACAGACAGGGGAAATTTCACCCCTCCACTTT. Amino acids: CASRQTGEISPLHF.

This chain uses TRBV4-2 with TRBJ2-2; no clear D gene. The V end was cut by 0 bases, the J end by 2 bases, with 7 bases between. This CDR3 has 15 amino acids. CDR1 is LGHNA and CDR2 is YNFKEQ in the germline V gene. CDR3 in DNA: TGTGCCAGCAGCCAAGAGGTACACAACACCGGGGAGCTGTTTTTT. Translation: CASSQEVHNTGELFF.

J is TRBJ2-5 and V is TRBV29-1; D is possibly TRBD1 (5 bases). Germline-derived CDR1 and CDR2 are SQVTM and ANQGSEA. CDR3 length: 14 amino acids. V lost 6 bases to trimming and J lost 0 bases, with 14 bases between them. In DNA, the CDR3 is TGCAGCGTGGTGACAGAATGGGACCAAGAGACCCAGTACTTC. Translating it yields CSVVTEWDQETQYF.

V gene TRBV30 combines with J gene TRBJ1-1; D remains ambiguous. V lost 1 base to trimming and J lost 6 bases, with 6 bases between them. The CDR3 sequence is 11 residues long. The germline gives CDR1 GTSNPN, CDR2 SVGIG (reference sequence). The CDR3 DNA sequence: TGTGCCTGGAGTGGGTACGCTGAAGCTTTCTTT. This gives the protein CAWSGYAEAFF.

This rearrangement joins TRBV20-1 to TRBJ2-7; possibly TRBD2 for D (7 bases). The CDR3 totals 13 residues. The germline CDR1 and CDR2 sequences are DFQATT and SNEGSKA (reference sequence). V was clipped by 5 bases and J by 4 bases, with 15 bases between them. CDR3 coding DNA: TGCAGTGCTCCCACAGGGCGGGGGTACGAGCAGTACTTC. It codes for CSAPTGRGYEQYF.

The CDR3, as DNA: TGTGCCAGCAGCCCCAATTTGGGAGTCCCGCCTTACGAGCAGTACTTC. Protein product: CASSPNLGVPPYEQYF. V is TRBV4-2 and J is TRBJ2-7, with D possibly matching TRBD2 (5 bases). Per germline, CDR1 LGHNA and CDR2 YNFKEQ. The ends were cut back, 4 bases at V and 4 bases at J, with 20 bases in the middle. The CDR3 is 16 amino acids.

The chain is built from TRBV28 and TRBJ2-7, with D possibly being TRBD1 (7 bases). Trimming removed 3 bases at V and 2 bases at J, with 20 bases between. This CDR3 is 17 amino acids long. Germline CDR1 is MDHEN and CDR2 is SYDVKM. CDR3 DNA: TGTGCCAGCAGTTTTAGTCGAGGCGGGACAGCGGCCTACGAGCAGTACTTC. Translation: CASSFSRGGTAAYEQYF.

V gene TRBV4-2 combines with J gene TRBJ2-1; D is unclear. This CDR3 spans 12 amino acids. Deletions cut 3 bases from V and 6 bases from J, with 6 bases between. CDR1 and CDR2 from the germline V gene are LGHNA and YNFKEQ. Here the CDR3 reads CASSHAINEQFF. As DNA, the CDR3 is TGTGCCAGCAGCCATGCGATCAATGAGCAGTTCTTC.

This clonotype has a handful of counts. This chain joins TRBV5-1 and TRBJ2-7; D may be TRBD1 (6 bases). Germline V CDR1 and CDR2: SGHRS, YFSETQ. V was cut by 2 bases and J by 0 bases, with 12 bases left in between. There are 15 residues in the CDR3. The CDR3 here is CASSLQGGGSYEQYF. In DNA, the CDR3 is TGCGCCAGCAGCTTACAGGGCGGCGGCTCCTACGAGCAGTACTTC.

The rearrangement uses TRBV20-1 and TRBJ2-7, with D possibly TRBD2 on 6 matching bases. This CDR3 contains 13 residues. Germline CDR1 reads DFQATT; CDR2 reads SNEGSKA (reference sequence). V lost 6 bases and J lost 2, with 14 bases in between. This chain's CDR3 is CSATIREAYEQYF. CDR3 coding DNA: TGCAGTGCAACCATAAGGGAGGCCTACGAGCAGTACTTC.

The rearrangement uses TRBV20-1 and TRBJ2-1, with a possible D match to TRBD2 (6 bases). The V gene lost 5 bases and the J gene lost 3 bases, with 20 bases spanning the gap. Germline CDR1 DFQATT, CDR2 SNEGSKA (reference sequence). This CDR3 is built from 16 residues. This chain's CDR3 is CSASPLTRANYNEQFF. The CDR3 nucleotides read TGCAGTGCTTCTCCCCTGACTAGGGCCAACTACAATGAGCAGTTCTTC.

The rearrangement joins TRBV4-1 to TRBJ2-3; 9 bases agree with TRBD2. Germline V gene sequence: CDR1 MGHRA, CDR2 YSYEKL. The CDR3 sequence is 16 residues long. Trimming at V came to 3 bases and at J to 2 bases, leaving 6 bases not matched to a gene. CDR3 loop: CASSQGRLAATDTQYF. In DNA form, the CDR3 reads TGCGCCAGCAGCCAGGGTCGACTAGCGGCCACAGATACGCAGTATTTT.

This clonotype was found many times. The chain combines TRBV20-1 with TRBJ2-1, with 11 bases aligning to TRBD2. This CDR3 has 13 amino acids. With V trimmed by 4 bases and J by 9 bases, 5 bases remained unmatched. Germline V CDR1 and CDR2: DFQATT, SNEGSKA (reference sequence). DNA for the CDR3: TGCAGTGCTACTAGCGGGAGGAACGCTGAGCAGTTCTTC. Translated, it gives CSATSGRNAEQFF.

The chain employs TRBV6-1 and TRBJ2-7, with 8 bases lining up with TRBD2. The germline V gene encodes CDR1 MNHNS and CDR2 SASEGT. The CDR3 consists of 14 residues. V shed 8 bases, J shed 2 bases, and the junction held 8 bases outside the gene matches. The CDR3 region is CASAPAGAPYEQYF. The CDR3 DNA reads as TGTGCCAGCGCTCCAGCGGGAGCTCCCTACGAGCAGTACTTC.

The chain uses TRBV7-6 and TRBJ2-2; D is uncertain. The V gene's germline CDR1 is SGHVS and CDR2 FNYEAQ. The CDR3 sequence is 14 residues long. V was cut by 1 base and J by 7 bases, with 10 bases left in between. CDR3 sequence: CASSLVSIGGELFF. The CDR3, as DNA: TGTGCCAGCAGCTTAGTCTCCATCGGCGGGGAGCTGTTTTTT.

This clonotype was seen at least ten times. This sequence joins TRBV4-2 and TRBJ2-7; D may be TRBD1 (6 bases). Per the germline V gene, CDR1 is LGHNA and CDR2 is YNFKEQ. The V gene lost 0 bases and the J gene lost 3 bases, with 9 bases spanning the gap. CDR3 length equals 14 residues. This CDR3 reads CASSQERGSYEQYF. DNA for the CDR3: TGTGCCAGCAGCCAAGAGAGGGGGAGCTACGAGCAGTACTTC.

This clonotype was counted many times. J is TRBJ2-7 and V is TRBV10-1; unclear D gene. This CDR3 has 15 residues. V dropped 4 bases and J dropped 2 bases, with 15 bases sitting between them. Germline CDR1 is WNHNN and CDR2 is SYGVQD (reference sequence). The CDR3 sequence is CASSGATQFPYEQYF. CDR3 in DNA: TGCGCCAGCAGTGGAGCAACGCAATTCCCCTACGAGCAGTACTTC.